The clone carrying this T cell receptor beta chain was found a few times. These data originate in a study of regulatory T cells in long-lasting Graves disease. Time point meaning: newly diagnosed GD, antithyroid drugs for less than 3 months. PBMC-extracted RNA yielded the TCR library. Sequencing libraries for TCR beta were prepared with iRepertoire HTBI primers and Arm-PCR of CDR3 regions. TCRdb re-derived calls from the multiplex PCR reads in MiXCR, one entry per CDR3 protein. In the table there are about 470,000 distinct CDR3 sequences, 15% to 20% of which are singletons. The same sample was also studied in work on T cells in Graves' hyperthyroidism and ophthalmopathy.

The clonotype was recovered from a man aged 40-49 years with Graves disease. Source: peripheral blood mononuclear cells (PBMCs), taken at new diagnosis, from a patient treated with antithyroid drugs.

In nucleotides, the CDR3 is TGTGCCAGTAGTTCTTTGGGAGGTCCCACCGGGGAGCTGTTTTTT. This translates into CASSSLGGPTGELFF. The chain uses TRBV19 and TRBJ2-2; TRBD2 is a possible D gene (6 bases). Trimming took off 5 bases at V and 4 bases at J, with 14 bases between the two ends. This CDR3 comprises 15 residues. The germline CDR1 and CDR2 sequences are LNHDA and SQIVND (reference sequence).